This T cell receptor (beta chain) came from a study of tumor-infiltrating lymphocytes in primary liver carcinoma. A remark on this clonotype: Antigen: not known.

Germline DNA was extracted too, while blood RNA derived from unsorted whole blood. Chronic HBV infection was present in the patients, who were treatment-naive. Starting material of 400 to 600 ng total RNA yielded TCR beta cDNA via a constant-region primer. Slightly modified ARM-PCR with three nested multiplex PCR rounds yielded TCR beta libraries. Rounds one and two of PCR, each of 10 cycles, were primed with TRBV1-TRBV30 forward primers and a C-beta reverse primer. MiXCR, applied by TCRdb to the multiplex PCR reads, yields one record per CDR3 protein. The sample yields 150,000 to 200,000 distinct CDR3 sequences, about 55% seen once. This CDR3 is built from 17 residues. Germline V gene sequence: CDR1 GTSNPN, CDR2 SVGIG (reference sequence). Trimming took 0 bases from V and 0 from J, leaving 12 bases between them. Whole-study findings and limits: Since sampling was bulk and unsorted, CD4+ and CD8+ repertoires were not compared.

The sequenced sample consisted of peripheral blood. This rearrangement joins TRBV30 to TRBJ2-6; D is perhaps TRBD1 (6 bases). The receptor was derived from a middle-aged man with primary liver carcinoma and hepatitis B virus infection. CDR3 in amino acids: CAWSVRGGLSGANVLTF. DNA of the CDR3: TGTGCCTGGAGTGTAAGAGGGGGTCTCTCTGGGGCCAACGTCCTGACTTTC.